Listed below are T cell receptor beta chains from one sample, sequenced in a study of T cells expressing NK-cell markers. Each CDR3 protein gets one entry in TCRdb, which reprocessed the 5' RACE reads and gives no DNA. Its listing shows some 300,000 distinct CDR3 sequences. Specimen: blood T cells: a sorted CD56 or NKG2C T cell subset, CD4+ or CD8+ T cells, or bulk PBMC T cells (not recorded which). The receptors were gathered from a man between 18 and 29 years old in good health. Both conserved end residues are part of each CDR3.

J	V	length	CDR3
TRBJ1-6	TRBV27	14	CASSFGQSNSPLHF
TRBJ2-7	TRBV5-1	14	CASSPVRASYEQYF
TRBJ1-4	TRBV6-1	13	CASSEIVGEKLFF
TRBJ2-1	TRBV12-3/TRBV12-4	15	CASRPTGSGYNEQFF
TRBJ1-1	TRBV10-3	12	CAIGGYAGEAFF
TRBJ2-1	TRBV7-9	13	CASDRDRVNEQFF
TRBJ1-1	TRBV29-1	14	CSAPGPGPGTEAFF
TRBJ2-3	TRBV12-3/TRBV12-4	14	CASSLTAGGDTQYF
TRBJ1-2	TRBV6-6	12	CATKDRAGGYTF
TRBJ2-5	TRBV29-1	12	CSVAPDRETQYF
TRBJ2-3	TRBV29-1	11	CSVDMVDTQYF
TRBJ1-3	TRBV12-3/TRBV12-4	17	CASSLETGPSSGNTIYF
TRBJ2-5	TRBV12-3/TRBV12-4	13	CASSFLAKETQYF
TRBJ2-1	TRBV20-1	13	CSARVGIEDEQFF
TRBJ2-5	TRBV12-3/TRBV12-4	15	CASTILQGAGETQYF
TRBJ2-1	TRBV5-5	13	CASTRAPRYEQFF
TRBJ1-2	TRBV29-1	12	CSVRSLEYGYTF
TRBJ2-1	TRBV20-1	14	CSALGTFSYNEQFF
TRBJ1-5	TRBV6-1	16	CASSERTAYSNQPQHF
TRBJ1-1	TRBV20-1	12	CSARVGSTEAFF
TRBJ1-4	TRBV4-1	14	CASSQPRRGSRLFF
TRBJ1-5	TRBV18	17	CASSALSGTRSNQPQHF
TRBJ2-5	TRBV20-1	16	CSAREGGLALGQTQYF
TRBJ1-5	TRBV3-2	15	CASSRTTGSNQPQHF
TRBJ2-5	TRBV12-3/TRBV12-4	15	CASSLRRGVQETQYF
TRBJ2-7	TRBV6-2/TRBV6-3	12	CASTGQTYEQYF
TRBJ2-2	TRBV29-1	14	CSAASGSNTGELFF
TRBJ2-3	TRBV20-1	15	CSARDRLAVTDTQYF
TRBJ2-1	TRBV5-1	15	CASSPGLEYHNEQFF
TRBJ2-3	TRBV24-1	12	CATGQGSGTQYF
TRBJ2-3	TRBV2	15	CASVSSGASTDTQYF